This T cell receptor beta chain was sequenced during a study of cytomegalovirus exposure and HLA in healthy donors. Overall study context: Of all 400 or so donors who were genotyped, 81% belonged to the Caucasian-associated ancestry cluster. Study results and limitations: Later work found most CMV-associated TCR beta chains apparently HLA-restricted. There were several of the most significant clusters that appeared linked to common viral pathogens in a later analysis. The study dropped some indistinguishable V segments, TRBV6-2 and TRBV6-3 among them.

PCR employed 60 Vbeta and 13 Jbeta primers. Some clones are missing from TCRdb's copy, which holds only in-frame ones; the method was immunoSEQ multiplex PCR. The profile covers roughly 67,000 clones, with 60% to 80% appearing a single time and approximately 8% taken by the ten largest. As for this clone: Its specificity is unknown.

From germline, CDR1 is SGHRS and CDR2 YFSETQ. V was shortened by 0 bases and J by 1 base, with 11 bases between the two germline ends. The CDR3 is 17 residues long. The rearrangement links TRBV5-1 to TRBJ2-6; possibly TRBD2 for D (5 bases). Sequencing was performed on PBMCs. The clonotype comes from a man in his fifties or sixties in good health and CMV-seropositive. In DNA, the CDR3 is TGCGCCAGCAGCTTGGGGTCAGGCGGGTCTGGGGCCAACGTCCTGACTTTC. As protein: CASSLGSGGSGANVLTF.